This record looks at one T cell receptor (beta chain) sequence and its context. Antigen unknown. Trimming took off 4 bases at V and 5 bases at J, with 9 bases between the two ends. CDR1 is MRHNA, CDR2 SNTAGT, per germline. This CDR3 has 14 amino acids. This entry belongs to a study of cytomegalovirus exposure and HLA in healthy donors. Study-wide findings and caveats: HLA restriction was apparent for most CMV-associated TCR beta chains in a later analysis. For cytomegalovirus status, the classifier reportedly gave diagnoses with high specificity and sensitivity. Some V segments, including TRBV6-2 and TRBV6-3, were excluded as indistinguishable.

In the PCR, 60 Vbeta and 13 Jbeta primers were used. The repertoire was sequenced with immunoSEQ multiplex PCR; TCRdb's copy has only in-frame clones and lacks some. The sample holds roughly 160,000 clones; approximately 79% are singletons and the top ten take about 4.4%. The sequence was obtained from a middle-aged man in good health and CMV-seronegative. The chain carries TRBV6-4 and TRBJ1-6; the D gene is possibly TRBD1 (5 bases). Sequenced: PBMCs. The CDR3 DNA sequence: TGTGCCAGCAGTGCAGGGTACGATAATTCACCCCTCCACTTT. It translates to CASSAGYDNSPLHF.